Listed here are 27 T cell receptor beta chains from one sample, sequenced in a study of CD8+CD57+ T cells in acquired aplastic anemia. The authors sequenced patients whose flow cytometry had shown CD8+CD57+ cell expansion. Genomic DNA was employed as the template in profiling TCR beta VDJ and CDR3. TCRdb processed the reads anew with MiXCR; each CDR3 protein has one entry. This sample yields 75,000 to 100,000 distinct CDR3 sequences, of which around 68% are seen a single time; over 55% belongs to the top ten. The sample consisted of sorted CD4+, CD8+, or CD8+CD57+ T cells (not recorded which) from PBMCs. The receptors were sampled from a human donor with aplastic anemia.

Concerning this clonotype itself: The DNA is omitted, as the CDR3 cannot be located on it reliably, and the CDR3 follows TCRdb's listing. The chain recombines TRBV12-3 or TRBV12-4 with TRBJ2-3; TRBD1 is the table's D call and was not checked against the DNA. The CDR3 has 15 amino acids, counting both end residues. CDR3 sequence reads: CASSTSGGRADTQYF.

This clonotype was recorded once. J is TRBJ2-5 and V is TRBV6-1, with D possibly being TRBD1 (5 bases). The germline V and J ends were trimmed by 3 bases and 0 bases, with 8 bases remaining between them. The CDR3 spans 14 residues. In germline, CDR1 is MNHNS, CDR2 SASEGT. In DNA, the CDR3 is TGTGCCAGCAGTGACCCAGGGCACCAAGAGACCCAGTACTTC. Protein product: CASSDPGHQETQYF.

The V call is TRBV20-1, the J call TRBJ2-3, with a weak D call TRBD1 (5 bases). V gave up 3 bases and J gave up 3 bases, with 10 bases separating them. Germline lookup yields CDR1 DFQATT and CDR2 SNEGSKA (reference sequence). The CDR3 is 13 residues long. The CDR3 DNA sequence: TGCAGTGCTAGTAACAGGCCGACAGATACGCAGTATTTT. Amino acid sequence: CSASNRPTDTQYF.

This clonotype has just a few counts. This chain links TRBV20-1 with TRBJ2-7; D remains ambiguous. This CDR3 has 13 amino acids. Trimming took off 0 bases at V and 1 base at J, with 7 bases between the two ends. Germline V gene lookup returns CDR1 DFQATT and CDR2 SNEGSKA (reference sequence). The CDR3 DNA sequence: TGCAGTGCTAGAGACACCGTATCCTACGAGCAGTACTTC. This codes for CSARDTVSYEQYF.

The chain uses TRBV7-8 and TRBJ2-3; D may be TRBD1 (5 bases). The V gene's germline CDR1 is SGHVS and CDR2 FQNEAQ. The CDR3 is 13 amino acids. V gave up 4 bases and J gave up 8 bases, with 13 bases separating them. The CDR3 spells CASSSRTMVTQYF. The CDR3 DNA follows: TGTGCCAGCAGCTCCCGGACAATGGTTACGCAGTATTTT. The whole variable domain, filled in from reference TRBV7-8 and TRBJ2-3, reads GAGVSQSPRYKVAKRGQDVALRCDPISGHVSLFWYQQALGQGPEFLTYFQNEAQLDKSGLPSDRFFAERPEGSVSTLKIQRTQQEDSAVYLCASSSRTMVTQYFGPGTRLTVL.

This clonotype was recorded many times. The genes are TRBV4-1 and TRBJ1-1; 9 bases are shared with TRBD1. The CDR3 has 14 residues. Trimming removed 4 bases from V and 7 bases from J; junction bases left unmatched: 7. Germline CDR1 reads MGHRA; CDR2 reads YSYEKL. CDR3 loop: CASSPRQGDNEAFF. CDR3 in DNA: TGCGCCAGCAGCCCCCGACAGGGGGATAATGAAGCTTTCTTT.

The rearrangement joins TRBV19 to TRBJ1-1; D gene uncertain. Trimming left V 3 bases short and J 6 bases short, with 8 bases between. Germline loops: CDR1 LNHDA, CDR2 SQIVND (reference sequence). This CDR3 region has 12 residues. The DNA for the CDR3 is TGTGCCAGTAGTATGGGAGTAGCTGAAGCTTTCTTT. Protein product: CASSMGVAEAFF.

This chain joins TRBV5-1 and TRBJ2-7, with D perhaps being TRBD1 or TRBD2 (6 bases each). The CDR3 contains 14 residues. Trimming cost V 6 bases and J 7 bases, with 20 bases left between them. Germline-derived CDR1 and CDR2 are SGHRS and YFSETQ. The DNA of the CDR3 is TGCGCCAGCAAGATAGGGGGGATGTCGGAGGAGCAGTACTTC. It yields the protein CASKIGGMSEEQYF.

The chain couples TRBV10-1 to TRBJ1-4, with 10 positions matching TRBD1. CDR3 length: 14 residues. Losses at the gene ends were 5 bases for V and 7 bases for J; bases not matched to a gene: 4. Germline lookup yields CDR1 WNHNN and CDR2 SYGVQD (reference sequence). CDR3: CASSSDRGFEKLFF. The CDR3 bases are TGCGCCAGCAGTTCGGACAGGGGGTTTGAAAAACTGTTTTTT.

The chain is built from TRBV12-3 or TRBV12-4 and TRBJ2-3; D not resolved. This CDR3 is built from 11 residues. Trimming pared 4 bases from V and 7 bases from J, leaving 6 bases between. The CDR3 DNA is TGTGCCAGCAGTTCGGCCTATACGCAGTATTTT. As protein: CASSSAYTQYF.

This clonotype showed up just a few times. This chain connects TRBV2 to TRBJ2-7; TRBD1 aligns across 8 bases. Germline CDR1 reads SNHLY; CDR2 reads FYNNEI. J lost 3 bases, V lost 7 bases, and 8 bases had no gene match. This CDR3 has 14 residues. In nucleotides, the CDR3 is TGTGCCAGCACCTCCCAGGGACAGGACTACGAGCAGTACTTC. Encoded protein: CASTSQGQDYEQYF.

This clonotype has at least ten counts. The CDR3 here is CASSLKDLPLAGANTGELFF. The CDR3 DNA is TGTGCCAGCAGCTTAAAGGATCTCCCCCTAGCGGGCGCGAACACCGGGGAGCTGTTTTTT. The J gene is TRBJ2-2, the V gene TRBV7-3; 8 bases match TRBD2. The germline CDR1 and CDR2 sequences are SGHTA and FQGTGA. V lost 1 base, J lost 0 bases, and 13 bases stayed unmatched. The CDR3 contains 20 residues. The full variable domain, in which reference TRBV7-3 and TRBJ2-2 provide the parts outside the CDR3, is GAGVSQTPSNKVTEKGKYVELRCDPISGHTALYWYRQSLGQGPEFLIYFQGTGAADDSGLPNDRFFAVRPEGSVSTLKIQRTERGDSAVYLCASSLKDLPLAGANTGELFFGEGSRLTVL.

The rearrangement links TRBV10-1 to TRBJ2-1; 10 positions match TRBD1. Looked up from germline, CDR1 is WNHNN and CDR2 is SYGVQD (reference sequence). This CDR3 is 17 amino acids long. V was pared by 2 bases and J by 0 bases, with 4 bases of the junction left unmatched. The CDR3 loop is CASSEGTGASSYNEQFF. The CDR3 nucleotides read TGCGCCAGCAGTGAGGGGACAGGGGCAAGCTCCTACAATGAGCAGTTCTTC.

This chain links TRBV20-1 with TRBJ1-1; D is unclear. CDR3 length: 12 amino acids. With 6 bases removed from V and 1 base from J, the gap between germline ends came to 9 bases. Per the germline V gene, CDR1 is DFQATT and CDR2 is SNEGSKA (reference sequence). The CDR3 loop is CSAPSGNTEAFF. CDR3 DNA: TGCAGTGCACCCTCAGGGAACACTGAAGCTTTCTTT.

V is TRBV24-1 and J is TRBJ1-5; D gene unclear. This CDR3 comprises 12 residues. Germline lookup yields CDR1 KGHDR and CDR2 SFDVKD. V lost 4 bases, J lost 3 bases, and 3 bases lay in between. The CDR3 loop reads CATSDNNQPQHF. The CDR3 nucleotides read TGTGCCACCAGTGACAACAATCAGCCCCAGCATTTT.

This sequence joins TRBV20-1 and TRBJ1-1; D may be TRBD1 (6 bases). Germline CDR1 and CDR2: DFQATT and SNEGSKA (reference sequence). With 6 bases removed from V and 5 bases from J, the gap between germline ends came to 16 bases. The CDR3 loop spans 13 amino acids. DNA of the CDR3: TGCAGTGCCCGTGGACAGACGGGTACTGAAGCTTTCTTT. Translated: CSARGQTGTEAFF.

The chain combines TRBV2 with TRBJ2-2, with a weak D call TRBD2 (5 bases). Germline lookup yields CDR1 SNHLY and CDR2 FYNNEI. V was shortened by 8 bases and J by 2 bases, with 12 bases between the two germline ends. The CDR3 extends over 14 amino acids. DNA of the CDR3: TGTGCCAGCGGGGAGCGCGTCAACACCGGGGAGCTGTTTTTT. It is translated as CASGERVNTGELFF.

Concerning this clonotype: A read error may produce the germline difference seen at one junction end. The CDR3 nucleotides are TGCAGTGCCCCTGGGGAGGGTCTGGATAATTTT. Encoded protein: CSAPGEGLDNF. V gene TRBV20-1 combines with J gene TRBJ2-3; 7 nucleotides line up with TRBD2. Germline V lookup: CDR1 DFQATT, CDR2 SNEGSKA (reference sequence). This CDR3 is 11 amino acids long.

In its sample, this clonotype was seen many times. CDR3 DNA: TGCGCCAGCAGTTCAGGGCTGGGAGCTACTGAAGCTTTCTTT. Its protein is CASSSGLGATEAFF. V gene TRBV10-2 combines with J gene TRBJ1-1; D may be TRBD1 (5 bases). V lost 5 bases, J lost 5 bases, and 15 bases lay in between. CDR1 is WSHSY and CDR2 is SAAADI in the germline V gene. The CDR3 runs 14 residues.

This sequence joins TRBV10-3 and TRBJ1-3; no definite D call. Trimming left V 5 bases short and J 2 bases short, with 10 bases between. The germline CDR1 and CDR2 sequences are ENHRY and SYGVKD. There are 14 residues in the CDR3. The CDR3 spells CAISPRTAGNTIYF. The CDR3 bases are TGTGCCATCAGTCCTCGGACGGCTGGAAACACCATATATTTT.

This clonotype came up once. The rearrangement joins TRBV15 to TRBJ2-1; D is unresolved. The germline CDR1 and CDR2 sequences are LNHNV and YYDKDF (reference sequence). This CDR3 region has 14 residues. V shed 1 base and J shed 6 bases, with 10 bases lying between them. This CDR3 reads CATSRAFSGNEQFF. The CDR3 coding sequence is TGTGCCACCAGCAGAGCCTTCTCAGGCAATGAGCAGTTCTTC. Filled out from reference TRBV15 and TRBJ2-1, the complete variable domain reads DAMVIQNPRYQVTQFGKPVTLSCSQTLNHNVMYWYQQKSSQAPKLLFHYYDKDFNNEADTPDNFQSRRPNTSFCFLDIRSPGLGDTAMYLCATSRAFSGNEQFFGPGTRLTVL.

The V call is TRBV19, the J call TRBJ1-3; D may be TRBD1 (6 bases). The CDR3 length is 14 residues. V lost 4 bases to trimming and J lost 2 bases, with 9 bases between them. Germline values: CDR1 LNHDA, CDR2 SQIVND (reference sequence). CDR3 in DNA: TGTGCCAGTAGTAGAGGGGGACCTGGAAACACCATATATTTT. Amino acid sequence: CASSRGGPGNTIYF.

J is TRBJ2-7 and V is TRBV5-1, with a possible D match to TRBD2 (7 bases). The CDR3 sequence is 15 residues long. Germline assignment: CDR1 SGHRS and CDR2 YFSETQ. V dropped 5 bases and J dropped 3 bases, with 18 bases sitting between them. The CDR3 DNA reads as TGCGCCAGCAGTCGTACAGGGCGCGGGGGCTACGAGCAGTACTTC. Amino acids: CASSRTGRGGYEQYF.

The chain uses TRBV10-1 and TRBJ2-7; 8 bases are shared with TRBD1. The V gene end was trimmed by 10 bases and the J gene end by 1 base; junction bases not matched to a gene: 6. This CDR3 comprises 13 residues. The germline CDR1 and CDR2 sequences are WNHNN and SYGVQD (reference sequence). CDR3 nucleotides: TGCGCCATCCGGACAGGGCGGTCCTACGAGCAGTACTTC. Translation gives CAIRTGRSYEQYF.

The chain has TRBV5-1 and TRBJ2-3, with 8 bases aligning to TRBD2. J gave up 6 bases and V 5 bases, and 14 bases lay outside the gene matches. Germline CDR1 is SGHRS and CDR2 is YFSETQ. The CDR3 length is 16 residues. DNA for the CDR3: TGCGCCAGCAGTCTAAACAGCCAGCCGGGGGGGGATACGCAGTATTTT. It encodes CASSLNSQPGGDTQYF. Full variable domain (remainder filled in from reference TRBV5-1 and TRBJ2-3): KAGVTQTPRYLIKTRGQQVTLSCSPISGHRSVSWYQQTPGQGLQFLFEYFSETQRNKGNFPGRFSGRQFSNSRSEMNVSTLELGDSALYLCASSLNSQPGGDTQYFGPGTRLTVL.

V and J are TRBV7-6 and TRBJ1-6; D possibly corresponds to TRBD1 (6 bases). V lost 3 bases to trimming and J lost 7 bases, with 13 bases between them. The V gene's germline CDR1 is SGHVS and CDR2 FNYEAQ. CDR3 length: 15 amino acids. The CDR3 protein is CASSLSGGGNSPLHF. The DNA for the CDR3 is TGTGCCAGCAGCTTGTCCGGTGGGGGCAATTCACCCCTCCACTTT.

This clonotype was seen more than once but under ten times. The rearrangement links TRBV19 to TRBJ1-3; 10 bases map to TRBD1. J gave up 4 bases and V 1 base, and 7 bases lay outside the gene matches. This CDR3 has 17 residues. Germline V gene data show CDR1 as LNHDA and CDR2 as SQIVND (reference sequence). CDR3 amino acids: CASSIGGTGEAGNTIYF. The CDR3 DNA sequence: TGTGCCAGTAGTATAGGGGGGACAGGGGAAGCAGGAAACACCATATATTTT.